The sequence of this TCR beta chain was determined in a study of blood T cell repertoires in COVID-19. Study at large: COVID-19 samples, acute and convalescent, were from the United States, Italy and Spain. T cells, B-cell-depleted T cells, or PBMCs provided the cDNA or gDNA that served as material.

Per the original methods: Reference gene primer amplification in the assay estimated nucleated cell counts. Clones were sequenced by immunoSEQ multiplex PCR, and TCRdb holds only the in-frame ones, with some missing. The V and J calls and clone size come from that table; D and trimming were worked out from the DNA. The sample shows 85,000 to 100,000 clones, about 81% of them seen only once. Only one count was recorded for this clone. The origin of this receptor is a woman aged 55-75 years with acute or convalescent COVID-19. The source material was peripheral blood.

In DNA form, the CDR3 reads TGTGCCAGCACCCTTGGCGGGGGTATCTACGAGCAGTACTTC. Protein: CASTLGGGIYEQYF. This chain links TRBV28 with TRBJ2-7; 7 bases match TRBD2. The V segment lost 7 bases and the J segment 3 bases; nucleotides outside the gene matches: 9. CDR1 is MDHEN, CDR2 SYDVKM, per germline. The CDR3 has 14 amino acids.